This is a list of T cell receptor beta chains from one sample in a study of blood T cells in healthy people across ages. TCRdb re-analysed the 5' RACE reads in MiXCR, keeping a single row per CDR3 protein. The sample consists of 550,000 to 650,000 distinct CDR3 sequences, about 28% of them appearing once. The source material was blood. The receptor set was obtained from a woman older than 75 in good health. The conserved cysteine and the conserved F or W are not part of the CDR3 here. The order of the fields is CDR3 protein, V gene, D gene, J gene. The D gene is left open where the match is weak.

CDR3aa: ASSQAFGEQY
v_gene: TRBV5-1
d_gene: -
j_gene: TRBJ2-7

CDR3aa: SARPPPGQGVSETQY
v_gene: TRBV20-1
d_gene: TRBD1
j_gene: TRBJ2-5

CDR3aa: ASSLVASGGTDTQY
v_gene: TRBV5-1
d_gene: TRBD2
j_gene: TRBJ2-3

CDR3aa: ASRLLARTAEQY
v_gene: TRBV12-3/TRBV12-4
d_gene: -
j_gene: TRBJ2-5

CDR3aa: ASSWGGGAFLEQF
v_gene: TRBV12-3/TRBV12-4
d_gene: TRBD2
j_gene: TRBJ2-1

CDR3aa: TSSSSGGLNTEAF
v_gene: TRBV12-3/TRBV12-4
d_gene: -
j_gene: TRBJ1-1

CDR3aa: ASASLVGDEQF
v_gene: TRBV5-1
d_gene: -
j_gene: TRBJ2-1

CDR3aa: ASSLIGRSEQY
v_gene: TRBV7-8
d_gene: -
j_gene: TRBJ2-7

CDR3aa: ASSLSGTLNTDTQY
v_gene: TRBV5-1
d_gene: -
j_gene: TRBJ2-3

CDR3aa: ASSFGTGVSKLF
v_gene: TRBV12-3/TRBV12-4
d_gene: TRBD1
j_gene: TRBJ1-4

CDR3aa: ASSRGGHSEKLF
v_gene: TRBV7-6
d_gene: -
j_gene: TRBJ1-4

CDR3aa: SVEDRSHYEQY
v_gene: TRBV29-1
d_gene: TRBD1
j_gene: TRBJ2-7

CDR3aa: ASPPVGAGGYT
v_gene: TRBV18
d_gene: -
j_gene: TRBJ1-2

CDR3aa: SASQGTRRQPQH
v_gene: TRBV20-1
d_gene: -
j_gene: TRBJ1-5

CDR3aa: ASSRAGGEVYEQY
v_gene: TRBV7-9
d_gene: TRBD2
j_gene: TRBJ2-7

CDR3aa: ASSRIWNQPQH
v_gene: TRBV27
d_gene: -
j_gene: TRBJ1-5

CDR3aa: ASSEGVTEKLF
v_gene: TRBV18
d_gene: -
j_gene: TRBJ1-4